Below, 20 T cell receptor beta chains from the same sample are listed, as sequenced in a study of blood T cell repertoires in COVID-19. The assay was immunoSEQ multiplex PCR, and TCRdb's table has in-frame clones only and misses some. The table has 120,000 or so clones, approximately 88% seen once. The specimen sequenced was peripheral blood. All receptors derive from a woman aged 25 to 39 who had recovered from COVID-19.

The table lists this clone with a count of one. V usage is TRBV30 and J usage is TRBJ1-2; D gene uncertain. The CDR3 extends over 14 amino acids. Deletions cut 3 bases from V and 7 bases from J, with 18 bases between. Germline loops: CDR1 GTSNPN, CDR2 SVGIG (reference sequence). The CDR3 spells CAWSPLPLGGGYTF. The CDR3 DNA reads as TGTGCCTGGAGCCCACTACCCCTTGGAGGTGGCTACACCTTC.

The CDR3 is CASSRSPGYASSPLHF. The CDR3 DNA is TGTGCCAGCAGTCGATCGCCAGGGTATGCATCTTCACCCCTCCACTTT. The chain couples TRBV7-8 to TRBJ1-6; perhaps TRBD1 as D (5 bases). V was cut by 6 bases and J by 9 bases, with 21 bases left in between. Germline V gene sequence: CDR1 SGHVS, CDR2 FQNEAQ. CDR3 length: 16 amino acids.

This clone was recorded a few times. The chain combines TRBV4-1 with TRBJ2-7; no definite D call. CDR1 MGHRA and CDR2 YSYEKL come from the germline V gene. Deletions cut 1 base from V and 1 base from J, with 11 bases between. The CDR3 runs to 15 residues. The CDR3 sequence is CASSQAIGVSYEQYF. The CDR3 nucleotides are TGCGCCAGCAGCCAAGCCATAGGAGTATCCTACGAGCAGTACTTC.

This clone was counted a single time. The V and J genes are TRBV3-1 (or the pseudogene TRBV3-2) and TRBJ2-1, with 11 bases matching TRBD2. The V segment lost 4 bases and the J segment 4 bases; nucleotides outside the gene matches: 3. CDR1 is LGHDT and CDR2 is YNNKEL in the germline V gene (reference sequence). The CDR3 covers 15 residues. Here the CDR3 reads CASSLLAGAYNEQFF. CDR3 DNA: TGTGCCAGCAGCCTACTAGCGGGGGCTTACAATGAGCAGTTCTTC.

CDR3 in DNA: TGCGCCAGCAGCTTTGGACTAGGTTCCTACGAGCAGTACTTC. This gives the protein CASSFGLGSYEQYF. This chain joins TRBV5-1 and TRBJ2-7; 7 bases align to TRBD2. CDR1 is SGHRS and CDR2 is YFSETQ in the germline V gene. V gave up 2 bases and J gave up 1 base; unmatched junction bases: 3. The CDR3 is 14 residues long.

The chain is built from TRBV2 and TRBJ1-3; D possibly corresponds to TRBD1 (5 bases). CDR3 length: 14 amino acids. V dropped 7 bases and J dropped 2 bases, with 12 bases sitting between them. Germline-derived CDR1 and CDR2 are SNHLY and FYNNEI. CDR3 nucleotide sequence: TGTGCCAGCACCGGGGGTGCGGCTGGAAACACCATATATTTT. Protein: CASTGGAAGNTIYF.

CDR3 sequence reads: CASSLQGSRELFF. As DNA, the CDR3 is TGCGCCAGCAGCTTACAGGGTTCCAGGGAGCTGTTTTTT. V is TRBV5-1 and J is TRBJ2-2; the D gene is possibly TRBD1 (6 bases). V gave up 2 bases and J gave up 9 bases, with 11 bases separating them. Germline CDR1 and CDR2: SGHRS and YFSETQ. CDR3 length equals 13 residues.

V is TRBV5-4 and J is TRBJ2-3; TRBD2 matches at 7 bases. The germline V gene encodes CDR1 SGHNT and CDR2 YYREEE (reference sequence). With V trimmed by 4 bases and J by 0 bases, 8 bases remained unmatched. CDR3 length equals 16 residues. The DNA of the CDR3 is TGTGCCAGCAGCCCTGTACCGGGACTAAGCACAGATACGCAGTATTTT. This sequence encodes CASSPVPGLSTDTQYF.

CDR3 residues: CASSLSFHRMNTEAFF. As DNA, the CDR3 is TGTGCCAGCAGTTTATCGTTTCACAGAATGAACACTGAAGCTTTCTTT. The genes are TRBV27 and TRBJ1-1; D gene ambiguous. Germline V lookup: CDR1 MNHEY, CDR2 SMNVEV (reference sequence). Trimming pared 0 bases from V and 0 bases from J, leaving 11 bases between. This CDR3 is 16 amino acids long.

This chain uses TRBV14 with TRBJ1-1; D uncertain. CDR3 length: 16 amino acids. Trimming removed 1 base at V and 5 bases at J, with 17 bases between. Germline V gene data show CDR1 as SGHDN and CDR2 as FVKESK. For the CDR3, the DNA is TGTGCCAGCAGCCAAGGGGTTTTACCGGGAGGGACTGAAGCTTTCTTT. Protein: CASSQGVLPGGTEAFF.

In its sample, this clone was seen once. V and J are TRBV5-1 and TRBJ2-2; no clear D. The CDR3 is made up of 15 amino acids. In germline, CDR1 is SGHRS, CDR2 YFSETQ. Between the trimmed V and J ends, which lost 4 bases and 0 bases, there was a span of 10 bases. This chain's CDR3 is CASSPRVSNTGELFF. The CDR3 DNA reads TGCGCCAGCAGCCCCCGGGTTTCGAACACCGGGGAGCTGTTTTTT.

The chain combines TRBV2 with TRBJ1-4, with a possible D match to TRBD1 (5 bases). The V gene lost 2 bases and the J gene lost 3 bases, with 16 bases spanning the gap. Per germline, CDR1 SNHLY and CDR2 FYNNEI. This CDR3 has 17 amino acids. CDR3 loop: CASSEKGAYLSNEKLFF. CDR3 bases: TGTGCCAGCAGTGAAAAAGGGGCCTACTTGTCTAATGAAAAACTGTTTTTT.

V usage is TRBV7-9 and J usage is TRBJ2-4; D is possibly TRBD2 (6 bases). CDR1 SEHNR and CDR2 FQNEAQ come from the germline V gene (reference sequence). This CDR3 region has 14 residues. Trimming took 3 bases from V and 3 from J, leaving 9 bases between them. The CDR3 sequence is CASSFKEGKNIQYF. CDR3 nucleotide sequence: TGTGCCAGCAGCTTCAAGGAGGGCAAAAACATTCAGTACTTC. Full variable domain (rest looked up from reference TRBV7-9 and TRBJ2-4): DTGVSQNPRHKITKRGQNVTFRCDPISEHNRLYWYRQTLGQGPEFLTYFQNEAQLEKSRLLSDRFSAERPKGSFSTLEIQRTEQGDSAMYLCASSFKEGKNIQYFGAGTRLSVL.

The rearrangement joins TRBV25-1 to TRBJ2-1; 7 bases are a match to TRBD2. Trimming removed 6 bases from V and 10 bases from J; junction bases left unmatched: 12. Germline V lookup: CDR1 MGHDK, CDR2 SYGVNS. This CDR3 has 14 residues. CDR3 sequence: CASSVTGGSGEQFF. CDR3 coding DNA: TGTGCCAGCAGCGTAACGGGAGGATCGGGGGAGCAGTTCTTC.

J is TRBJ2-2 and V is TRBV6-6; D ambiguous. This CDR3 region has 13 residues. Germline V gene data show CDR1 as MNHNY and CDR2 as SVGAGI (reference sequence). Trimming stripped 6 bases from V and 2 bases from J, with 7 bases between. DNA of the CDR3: TGTGCCAGCAGATCCTCCAACACCGGGGAGCTGTTTTTT. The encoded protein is CASRSSNTGELFF.

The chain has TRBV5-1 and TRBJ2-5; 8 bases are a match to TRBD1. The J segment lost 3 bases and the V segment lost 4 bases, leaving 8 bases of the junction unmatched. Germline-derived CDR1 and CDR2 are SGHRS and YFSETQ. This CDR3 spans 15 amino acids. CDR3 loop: CASSTRTGREETQYF. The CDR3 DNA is TGCGCCAGCAGCACCCGGACAGGGCGAGAAGAGACCCAGTACTTC.

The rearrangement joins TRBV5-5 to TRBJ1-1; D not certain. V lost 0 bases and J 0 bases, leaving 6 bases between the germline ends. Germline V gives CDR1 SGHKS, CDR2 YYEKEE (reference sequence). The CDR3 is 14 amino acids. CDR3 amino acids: CASSLARLNTEAFF. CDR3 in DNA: TGTGCCAGCAGCTTGGCCCGTCTGAACACTGAAGCTTTCTTT.

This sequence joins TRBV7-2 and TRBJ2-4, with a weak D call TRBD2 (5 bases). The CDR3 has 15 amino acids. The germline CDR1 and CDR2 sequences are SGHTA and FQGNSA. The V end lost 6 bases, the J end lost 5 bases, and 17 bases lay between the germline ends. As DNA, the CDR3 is TGTGCCAGCAGTTCGAGCGGCCGGACGGAAAACATTCAGTACTTC. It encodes CASSSSGRTENIQYF.

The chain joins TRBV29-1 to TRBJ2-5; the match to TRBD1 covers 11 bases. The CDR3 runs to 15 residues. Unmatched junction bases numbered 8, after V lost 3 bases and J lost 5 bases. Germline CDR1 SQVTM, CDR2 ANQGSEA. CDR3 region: CSVDGRTGGGETQYF. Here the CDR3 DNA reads TGCAGCGTTGACGGGAGGACAGGGGGCGGCGAGACCCAGTACTTC.

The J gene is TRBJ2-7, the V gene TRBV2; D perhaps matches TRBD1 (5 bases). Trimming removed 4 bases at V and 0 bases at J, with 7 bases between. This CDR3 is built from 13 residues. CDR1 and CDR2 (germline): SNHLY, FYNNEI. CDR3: CASSAGFSYEQYF. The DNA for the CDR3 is TGTGCCAGCAGTGCAGGGTTCTCCTACGAGCAGTACTTC.